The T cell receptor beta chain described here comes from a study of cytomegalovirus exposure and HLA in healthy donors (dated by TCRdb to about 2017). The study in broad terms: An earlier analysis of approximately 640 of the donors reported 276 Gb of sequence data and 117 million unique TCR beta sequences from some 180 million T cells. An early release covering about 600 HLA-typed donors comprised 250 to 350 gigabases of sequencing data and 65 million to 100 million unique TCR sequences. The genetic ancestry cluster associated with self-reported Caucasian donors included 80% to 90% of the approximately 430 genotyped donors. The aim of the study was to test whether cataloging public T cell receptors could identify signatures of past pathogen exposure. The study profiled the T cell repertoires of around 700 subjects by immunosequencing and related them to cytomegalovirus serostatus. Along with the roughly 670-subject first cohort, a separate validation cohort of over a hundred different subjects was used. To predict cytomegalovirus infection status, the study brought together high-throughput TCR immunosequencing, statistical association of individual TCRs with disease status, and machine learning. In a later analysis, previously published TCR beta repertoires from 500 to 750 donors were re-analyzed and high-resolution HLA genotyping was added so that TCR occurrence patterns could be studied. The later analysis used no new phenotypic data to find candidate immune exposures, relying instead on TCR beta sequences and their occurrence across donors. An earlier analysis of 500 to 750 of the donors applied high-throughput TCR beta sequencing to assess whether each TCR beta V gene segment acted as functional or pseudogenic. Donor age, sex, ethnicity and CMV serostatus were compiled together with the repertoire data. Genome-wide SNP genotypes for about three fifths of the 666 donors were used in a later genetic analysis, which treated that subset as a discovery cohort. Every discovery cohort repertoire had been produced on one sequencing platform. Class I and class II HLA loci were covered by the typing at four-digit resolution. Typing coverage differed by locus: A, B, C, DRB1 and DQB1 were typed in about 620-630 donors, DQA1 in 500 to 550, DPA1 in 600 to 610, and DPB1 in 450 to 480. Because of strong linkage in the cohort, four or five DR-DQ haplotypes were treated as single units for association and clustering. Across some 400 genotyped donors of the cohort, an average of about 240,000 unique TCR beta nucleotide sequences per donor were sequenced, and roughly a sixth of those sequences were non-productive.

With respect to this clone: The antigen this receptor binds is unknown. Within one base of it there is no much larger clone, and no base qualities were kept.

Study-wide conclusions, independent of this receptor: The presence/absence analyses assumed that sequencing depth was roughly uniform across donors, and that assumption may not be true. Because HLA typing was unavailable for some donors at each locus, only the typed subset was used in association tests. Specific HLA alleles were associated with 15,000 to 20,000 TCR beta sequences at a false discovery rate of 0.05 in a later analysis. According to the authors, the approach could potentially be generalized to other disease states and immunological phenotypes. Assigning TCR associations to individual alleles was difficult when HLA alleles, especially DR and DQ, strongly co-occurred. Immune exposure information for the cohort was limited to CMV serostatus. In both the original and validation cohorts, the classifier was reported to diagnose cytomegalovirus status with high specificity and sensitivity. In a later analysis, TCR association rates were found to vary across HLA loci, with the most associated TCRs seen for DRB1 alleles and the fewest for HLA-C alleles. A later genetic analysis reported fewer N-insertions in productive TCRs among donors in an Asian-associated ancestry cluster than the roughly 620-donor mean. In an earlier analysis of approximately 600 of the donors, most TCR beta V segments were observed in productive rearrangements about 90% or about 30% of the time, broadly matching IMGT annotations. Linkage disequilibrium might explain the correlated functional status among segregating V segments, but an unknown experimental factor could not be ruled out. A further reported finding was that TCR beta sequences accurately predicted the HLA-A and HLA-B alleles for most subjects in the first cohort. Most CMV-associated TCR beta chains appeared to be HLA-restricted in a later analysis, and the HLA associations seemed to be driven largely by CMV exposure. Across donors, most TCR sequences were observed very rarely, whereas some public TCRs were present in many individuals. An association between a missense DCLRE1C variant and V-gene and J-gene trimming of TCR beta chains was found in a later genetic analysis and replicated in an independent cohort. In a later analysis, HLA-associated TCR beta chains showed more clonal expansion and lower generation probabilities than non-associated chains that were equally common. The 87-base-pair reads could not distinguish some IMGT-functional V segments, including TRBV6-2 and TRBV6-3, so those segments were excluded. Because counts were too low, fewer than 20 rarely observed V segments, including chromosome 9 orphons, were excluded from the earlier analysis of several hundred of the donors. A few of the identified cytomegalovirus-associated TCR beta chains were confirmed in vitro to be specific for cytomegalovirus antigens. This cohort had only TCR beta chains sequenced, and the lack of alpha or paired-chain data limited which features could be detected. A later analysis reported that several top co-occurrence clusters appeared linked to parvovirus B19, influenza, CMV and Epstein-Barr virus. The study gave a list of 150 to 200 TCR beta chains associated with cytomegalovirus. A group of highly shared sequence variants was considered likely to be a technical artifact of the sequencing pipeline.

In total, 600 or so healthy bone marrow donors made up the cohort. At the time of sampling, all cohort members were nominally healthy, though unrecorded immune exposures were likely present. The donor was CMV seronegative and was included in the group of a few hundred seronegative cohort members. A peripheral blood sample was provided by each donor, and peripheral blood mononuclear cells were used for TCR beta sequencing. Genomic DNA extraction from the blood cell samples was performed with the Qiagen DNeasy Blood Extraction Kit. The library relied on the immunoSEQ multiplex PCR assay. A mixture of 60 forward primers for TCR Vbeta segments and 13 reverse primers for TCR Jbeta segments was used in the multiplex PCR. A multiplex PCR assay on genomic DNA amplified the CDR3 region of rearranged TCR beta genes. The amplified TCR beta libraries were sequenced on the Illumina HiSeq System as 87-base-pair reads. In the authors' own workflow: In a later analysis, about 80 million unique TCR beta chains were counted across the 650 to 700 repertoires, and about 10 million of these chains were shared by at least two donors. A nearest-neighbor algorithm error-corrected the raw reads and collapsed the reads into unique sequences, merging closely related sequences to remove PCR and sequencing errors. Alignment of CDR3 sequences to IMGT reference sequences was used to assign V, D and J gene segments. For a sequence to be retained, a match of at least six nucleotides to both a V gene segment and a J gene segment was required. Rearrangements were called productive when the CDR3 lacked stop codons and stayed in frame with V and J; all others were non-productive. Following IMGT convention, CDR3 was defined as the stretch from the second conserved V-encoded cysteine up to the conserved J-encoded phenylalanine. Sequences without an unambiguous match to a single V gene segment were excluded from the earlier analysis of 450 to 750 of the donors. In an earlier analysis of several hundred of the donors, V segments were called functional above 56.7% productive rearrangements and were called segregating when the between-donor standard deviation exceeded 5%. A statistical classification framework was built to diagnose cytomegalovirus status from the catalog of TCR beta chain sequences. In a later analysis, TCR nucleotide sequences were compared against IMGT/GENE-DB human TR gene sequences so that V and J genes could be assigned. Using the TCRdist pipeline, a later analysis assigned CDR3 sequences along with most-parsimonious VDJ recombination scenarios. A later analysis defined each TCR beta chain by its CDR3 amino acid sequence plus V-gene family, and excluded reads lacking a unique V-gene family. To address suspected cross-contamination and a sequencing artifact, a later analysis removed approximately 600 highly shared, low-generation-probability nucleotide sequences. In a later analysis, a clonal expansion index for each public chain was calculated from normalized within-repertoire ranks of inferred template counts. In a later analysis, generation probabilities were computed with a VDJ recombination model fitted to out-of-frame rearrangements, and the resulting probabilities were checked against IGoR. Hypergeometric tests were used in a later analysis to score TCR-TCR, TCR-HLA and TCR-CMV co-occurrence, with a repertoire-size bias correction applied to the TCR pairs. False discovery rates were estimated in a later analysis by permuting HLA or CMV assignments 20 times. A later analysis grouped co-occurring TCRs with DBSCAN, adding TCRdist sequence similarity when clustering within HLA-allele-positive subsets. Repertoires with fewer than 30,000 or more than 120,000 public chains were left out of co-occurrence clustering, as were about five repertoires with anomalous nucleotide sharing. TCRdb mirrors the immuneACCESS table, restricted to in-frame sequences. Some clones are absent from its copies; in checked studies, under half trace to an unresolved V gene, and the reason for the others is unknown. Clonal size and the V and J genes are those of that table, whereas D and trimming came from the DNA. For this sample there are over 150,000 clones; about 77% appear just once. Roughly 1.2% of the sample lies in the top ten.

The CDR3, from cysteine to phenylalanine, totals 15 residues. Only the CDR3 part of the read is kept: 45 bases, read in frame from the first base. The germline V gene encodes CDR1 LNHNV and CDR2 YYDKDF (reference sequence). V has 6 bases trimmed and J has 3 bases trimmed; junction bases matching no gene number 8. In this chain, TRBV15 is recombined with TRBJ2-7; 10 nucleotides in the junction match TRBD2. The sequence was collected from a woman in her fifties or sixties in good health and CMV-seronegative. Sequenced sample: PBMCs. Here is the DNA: TGTGCCACCAGTGAGCAAATAGCGGGGGGCTACGAGCAGTACTTC. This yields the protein CATSEQIAGGYEQYF.